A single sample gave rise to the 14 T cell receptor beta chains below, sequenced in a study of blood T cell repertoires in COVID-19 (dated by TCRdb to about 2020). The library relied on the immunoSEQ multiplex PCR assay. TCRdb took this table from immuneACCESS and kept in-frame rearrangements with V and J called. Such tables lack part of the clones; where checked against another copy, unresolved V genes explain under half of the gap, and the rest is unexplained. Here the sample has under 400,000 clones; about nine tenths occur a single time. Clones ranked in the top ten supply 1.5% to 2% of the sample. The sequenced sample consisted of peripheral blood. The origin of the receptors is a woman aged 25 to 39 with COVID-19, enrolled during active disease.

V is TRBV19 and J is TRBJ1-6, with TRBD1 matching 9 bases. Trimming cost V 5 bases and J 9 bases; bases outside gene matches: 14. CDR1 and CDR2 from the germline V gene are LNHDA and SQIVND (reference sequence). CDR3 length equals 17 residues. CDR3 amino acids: CASSPSSGQGASSPLHF. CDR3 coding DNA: TGTGCCAGTAGTCCGTCCTCGGGACAGGGAGCTAGTTCACCCCTCCACTTT.

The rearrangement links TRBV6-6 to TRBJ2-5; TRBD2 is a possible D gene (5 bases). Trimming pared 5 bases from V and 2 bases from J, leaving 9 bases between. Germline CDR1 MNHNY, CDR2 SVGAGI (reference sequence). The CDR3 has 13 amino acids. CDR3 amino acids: CASSPPGQETQYF. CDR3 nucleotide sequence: TGTGCCAGCAGTCCCCCGGGGCAAGAGACCCAGTACTTC.

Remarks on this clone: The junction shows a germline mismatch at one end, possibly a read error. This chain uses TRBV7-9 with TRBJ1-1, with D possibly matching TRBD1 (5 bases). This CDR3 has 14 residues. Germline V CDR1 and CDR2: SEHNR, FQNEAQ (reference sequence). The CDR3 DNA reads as TGTGCCAGCAGATTAGGGGCTCAGAACACTGAAGCTTTCTTT. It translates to CASRLGAQNTEAFF.

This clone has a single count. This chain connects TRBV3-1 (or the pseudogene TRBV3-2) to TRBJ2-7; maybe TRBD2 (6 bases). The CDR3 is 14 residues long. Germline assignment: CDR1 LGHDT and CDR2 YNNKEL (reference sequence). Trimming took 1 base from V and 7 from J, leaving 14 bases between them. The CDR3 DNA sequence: TGTGCCAGCAGCCAAGCTCCGCCCGGGGGTGAGCAGTACTTC. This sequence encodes CASSQAPPGGEQYF.

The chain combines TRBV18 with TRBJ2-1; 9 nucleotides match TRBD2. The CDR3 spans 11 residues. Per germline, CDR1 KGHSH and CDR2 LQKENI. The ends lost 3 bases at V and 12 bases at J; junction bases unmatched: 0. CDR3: CASSPSGGQFF. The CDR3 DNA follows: TGTGCCAGCTCACCTAGCGGGGGGCAGTTCTTC.

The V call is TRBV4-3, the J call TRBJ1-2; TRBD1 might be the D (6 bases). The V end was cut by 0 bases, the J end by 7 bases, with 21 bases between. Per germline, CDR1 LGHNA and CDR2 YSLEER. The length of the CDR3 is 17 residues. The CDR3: CASSQDRSTGSGGGYTF. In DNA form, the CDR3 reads TGCGCCAGCAGCCAAGATCGATCGACAGGCTCGGGTGGTGGCTACACCTTC.

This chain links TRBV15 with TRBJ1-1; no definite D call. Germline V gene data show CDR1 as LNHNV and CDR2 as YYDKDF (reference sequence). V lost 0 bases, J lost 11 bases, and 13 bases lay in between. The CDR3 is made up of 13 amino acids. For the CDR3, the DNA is TGTGCCACCAGCAGAGACTGGGGAGAGAAGGCTTTCTTT. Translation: CATSRDWGEKAFF.

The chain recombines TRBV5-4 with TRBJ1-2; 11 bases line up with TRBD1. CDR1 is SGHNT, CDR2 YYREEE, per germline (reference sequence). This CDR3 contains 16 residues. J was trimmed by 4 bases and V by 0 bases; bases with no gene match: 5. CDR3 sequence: CASSLEGQGVGYGYTF. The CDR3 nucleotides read TGTGCCAGCAGCTTGGAGGGACAGGGGGTGGGCTATGGCTACACCTTC.

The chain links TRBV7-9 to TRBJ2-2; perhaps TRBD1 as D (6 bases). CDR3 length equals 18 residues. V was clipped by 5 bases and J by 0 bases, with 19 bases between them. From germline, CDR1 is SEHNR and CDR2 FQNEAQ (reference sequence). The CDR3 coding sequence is TGTGCCAGCAGCCTGGGGCCCCCACAGGGAACGAACACCGGGGAGCTGTTTTTT. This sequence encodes CASSLGPPQGTNTGELFF.

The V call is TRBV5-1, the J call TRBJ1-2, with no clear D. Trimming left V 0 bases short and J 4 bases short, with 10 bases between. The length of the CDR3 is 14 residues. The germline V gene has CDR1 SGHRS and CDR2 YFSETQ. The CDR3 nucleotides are TGCGCCAGCAGCTTGGGAAGCGGCGGCTATGGCTACACCTTC. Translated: CASSLGSGGYGYTF.

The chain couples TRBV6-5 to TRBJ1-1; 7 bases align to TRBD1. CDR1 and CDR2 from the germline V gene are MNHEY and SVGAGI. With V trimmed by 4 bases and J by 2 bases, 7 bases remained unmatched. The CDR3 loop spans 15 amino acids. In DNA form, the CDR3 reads TGTGCCAGCAGTTCCGTTACAGGGGTCAACACTGAAGCTTTCTTT. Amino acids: CASSSVTGVNTEAFF.

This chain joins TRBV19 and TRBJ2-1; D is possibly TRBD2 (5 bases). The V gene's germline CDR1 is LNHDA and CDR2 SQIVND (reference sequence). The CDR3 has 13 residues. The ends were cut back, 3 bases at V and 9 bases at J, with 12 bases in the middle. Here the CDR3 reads CASSMTIPGEQFF. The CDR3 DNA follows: TGTGCCAGTAGTATGACTATTCCGGGTGAGCAGTTCTTC.

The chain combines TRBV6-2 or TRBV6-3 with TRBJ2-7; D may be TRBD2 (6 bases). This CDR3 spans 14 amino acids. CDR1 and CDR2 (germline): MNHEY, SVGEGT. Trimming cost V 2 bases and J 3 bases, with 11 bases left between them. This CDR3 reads CASSYRDSRYEQYF. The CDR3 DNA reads TGTGCCAGCAGTTACCGGGACTCTCGCTACGAGCAGTACTTC.

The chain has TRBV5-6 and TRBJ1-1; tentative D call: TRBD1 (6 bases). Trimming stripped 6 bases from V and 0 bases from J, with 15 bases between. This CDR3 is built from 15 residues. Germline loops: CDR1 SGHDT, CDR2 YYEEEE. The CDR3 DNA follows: TGTGCCAGCAAAACACAGGGCCCCCTGAACACTGAAGCTTTCTTT. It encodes CASKTQGPLNTEAFF. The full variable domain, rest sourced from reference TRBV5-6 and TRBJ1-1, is DAGVTQSPTHLIKTRGQQVTLRCSPKSGHDTVSWYQQALGQGPQFIFQYYEEEERQRGNFPDRFSGHQFPNYSSELNVNALLLGDSALYLCASKTQGPLNTEAFFGQGTRLTVV.